This T cell receptor beta chain was obtained from a study of Ad26.COV2.S vaccination and SARS-CoV-2 variants. The method was immunoSEQ multiplex PCR; TCRdb's version includes in-frame clones alone and lacks a portion of them. The sample includes about 350,000 clones, less than 90% of them seen just once. CDR1 and CDR2 (germline): LNHNV, YYDKDF (reference sequence). The CDR3 is 15 residues long. Trimming left V 1 base short and J 3 bases short, with 12 bases between. Treatment specified: 15 to 20 received Ad26.COV2.S at low or high dose, single or two shots; 5 received placebo; per-sample allocation not given. Day 63 after the first injection of vaccine or placebo was the sampling time.

This sample comprised peripheral blood, obtained in a trial of Ad26.COV2.S vaccine versus placebo. The chain uses TRBV15 and TRBJ1-1, with TRBD1 as a possible D gene (5 bases). The receptor was derived from a person aged 18-60 years who received the Ad26.COV2.S COVID-19 vaccine or a placebo. CDR3 region: CATSRASGGDTEAFF. CDR3 in DNA: TGTGCCACCAGCAGAGCCAGTGGAGGGGACACTGAAGCTTTCTTT.